The clone carrying this TCR beta chain was detected a few times. Its target is unknown. From 300 to 450 ng of RNA, a library with molecular barcoded alpha/delta and beta/gamma adaptors was made. TCRdb fed the reads into MiXCR, producing one record per CDR3 protein. The table includes some 120,000 distinct CDR3 sequences, 10% to 15% detected once. These data come from a study of read filtering for tumor transcriptome and immune sequencing. Study-wide results and limits: Compared with RNA-seq, IR-seq gave much higher clonotype depth and reliability.

Trimming took 5 bases from V and 5 from J, leaving 21 bases between them. The CDR3 runs to 16 residues. Germline CDR1 MNHEY, CDR2 SVGAGI. The chain carries TRBV6-5 and TRBJ1-1, with D perhaps TRBD1 (6 bases). Material: a population of CD138-negative cells sorted from bone marrow. The TCR comes from a donor at least 40 years old with multiple myeloma. CDR3 bases: TGTGCCAGCAGTGCCCTCCCACAGGGCTTCAGGACTGAAGCTTTCTTT. Amino acids: CASSALPQGFRTEAFF.